This T cell receptor (beta chain) was found in a study of blood T cell repertoires in COVID-19. About the research overall: Whether acute or convalescent, the COVID-19 samples came from the United States, Italy and Spain. Nucleic acid was either cDNA or gDNA, and it came from T cells, B-cell-depleted T cells, or PBMCs.

CDR1 is SGHDT, CDR2 YYEEEE, per germline. Trimming stripped 3 bases from V and 9 bases from J, with 15 bases between. CDR3 length: 13 residues. Authors' data handling: Nucleated cell counts were estimated from reference gene primer amplification. The repertoire was sequenced with immunoSEQ multiplex PCR; TCRdb's copy has only in-frame clones and lacks some. V and J calls and clone size are given by that table; D and trimming were obtained from the DNA. The data contain 95,000 to 150,000 clones, just over 85% of them singletons. This receptor was taken from a man in his forties with acute or convalescent COVID-19. The V and J genes are TRBV5-6 and TRBJ2-5; tentatively, D is TRBD2 (5 bases). The sequenced sample consisted of peripheral blood. DNA of the CDR3: TGTGCCAGCAGCTCCAGGACCGCCGGGGCCCAGTACTTC. This gives the protein CASSSRTAGAQYF.